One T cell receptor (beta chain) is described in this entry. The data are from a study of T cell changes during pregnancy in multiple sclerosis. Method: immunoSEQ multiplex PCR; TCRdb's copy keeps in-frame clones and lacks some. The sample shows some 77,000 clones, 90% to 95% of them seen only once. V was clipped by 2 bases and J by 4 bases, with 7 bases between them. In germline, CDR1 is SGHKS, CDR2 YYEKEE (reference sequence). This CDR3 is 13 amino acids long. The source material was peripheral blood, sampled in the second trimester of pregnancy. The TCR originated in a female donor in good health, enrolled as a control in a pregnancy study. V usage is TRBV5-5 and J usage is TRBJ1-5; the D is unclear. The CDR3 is CASSFSGNQPQHF. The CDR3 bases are TGTGCCAGCAGCTTTTCGGGTAATCAGCCCCAGCATTTT.